These 12 T cell receptor beta chains came from one sample sequenced in a study of blood T cell repertoires in COVID-19. Profiling relied on immunoSEQ multiplex PCR, and the TCRdb table lists in-frame clones only, not all of them. The table includes 150,000 to 200,000 clones, under 85% detected once. Input material: peripheral blood. These receptors all stem from an elderly woman with acute or convalescent COVID-19.

This rearrangement joins TRBV6-1 to TRBJ2-7; TRBD1 is a possible D gene (5 bases). CDR3 length equals 12 residues. Germline V lookup: CDR1 MNHNS, CDR2 SASEGT. V lost 2 bases, J lost 4 bases, and 6 bases lay in between. CDR3 sequence: CASSERGYEQYF. For the CDR3, the DNA is TGTGCCAGCAGTGAAAGGGGTTACGAGCAGTACTTC.

This chain uses TRBV7-7 with TRBJ2-5; 11 bases agree with TRBD2. V gave up 1 base and J gave up 3 bases; unmatched junction bases: 4. The length of the CDR3 is 16 residues. Looked up from germline, CDR1 is SSHAT and CDR2 is FNYEAQ (reference sequence). The chain's CDR3 is CASSLVGSGGEETQYF. CDR3 DNA sequence: TGTGCCAGCAGCTTAGTAGGTAGCGGGGGGGAAGAGACCCAGTACTTC. Variable domain in full (rest from reference TRBV7-7 and TRBJ2-5): GAGVSQSPRYKVTKRGQDVTLRCDPISSHATLYWYQQALGQGPEFLTYFNYEAQPDKSGLPSDRFSAERPEGSISTLTIQRTEQRDSAMYRCASSLVGSGGEETQYFGPGTRLLVL.

The chain employs TRBV20-1 and TRBJ1-1; D call uncertain. The CDR3 extends over 11 amino acids. CDR1 and CDR2 from the germline V gene are DFQATT and SNEGSKA (reference sequence). With 1 base removed from V and 6 bases from J, the gap between germline ends came to 6 bases. Here the CDR3 DNA reads TGCAGTGCTAGAGTACACGCTGAAGCTTTCTTT. Protein: CSARVHAEAFF.

This clone was seen a handful of times. The rearrangement uses TRBV2 and TRBJ2-3; 7 positions match TRBD1. The germline V gene encodes CDR1 SNHLY and CDR2 FYNNEI. Trimming at V came to 2 bases and at J to 4 bases, leaving 3 bases not matched to a gene. CDR3 size: 14 residues. CDR3 coding DNA: TGTGCCAGCAGTGAAAGGCAGGGGGCAGATACGCAGTATTTT. As protein: CASSERQGADTQYF.

This clone was detected only once. The V gene is TRBV3-1 (or the pseudogene TRBV3-2), the J gene TRBJ1-1; D not resolved. Trimming pared 3 bases from V and 0 bases from J, leaving 5 bases between. CDR3 length: 13 amino acids. Looked up from germline, CDR1 is LGHDT and CDR2 is YNNKEL (reference sequence). The DNA of the CDR3 is TGTGCCAGCAGCCAGTATTTGAACACTGAAGCTTTCTTT. This encodes CASSQYLNTEAFF.

The chain combines TRBV4-2 with TRBJ2-2, with 9 bases matching TRBD2. CDR3 length: 15 residues. Trimming removed 1 base from V and 4 bases from J; junction bases left unmatched: 1. Per germline, CDR1 LGHNA and CDR2 YNFKEQ. CDR3: CASSQVLAGTGELFF. The CDR3 DNA sequence: TGTGCCAGCAGCCAAGTACTAGCGGGCACCGGGGAGCTGTTTTTT.

V usage is TRBV2 and J usage is TRBJ2-7, with 7 nucleotides matching TRBD2. The V gene's germline CDR1 is SNHLY and CDR2 FYNNEI. The CDR3 contains 13 residues. The ends lost 10 bases at V and 2 bases at J; junction bases unmatched: 8. Written as DNA, the CDR3 is TGTGCCACCCGCCAGACTAGCCCCTACGAGCAGTACTTC. Encoded protein: CATRQTSPYEQYF.

This chain links TRBV11-3 with TRBJ1-1; D unresolved. Germline-derived CDR1 and CDR2 are SGHNT and YENEEA. The CDR3 covers 13 residues. V dropped 5 bases and J dropped 5 bases, with 12 bases sitting between them. CDR3 in amino acids: CASSRAFGTEAFF. DNA for the CDR3: TGTGCCAGCAGCAGAGCATTCGGGACTGAAGCTTTCTTT.

J is TRBJ2-7 and V is TRBV5-1; no definite D call. Germline lookup yields CDR1 SGHRS and CDR2 YFSETQ. V was pared by 0 bases and J by 1 base, with 14 bases between. The CDR3 runs 16 residues. The chain's CDR3 is CASSLASFASSYEQYF. CDR3 DNA: TGCGCCAGCAGCTTGGCCTCGTTTGCCAGTTCCTACGAGCAGTACTTC.

This chain uses TRBV5-1 with TRBJ2-3; tentatively, D is TRBD1 (6 bases). The germline V and J ends were trimmed by 4 bases and 0 bases, with 12 bases remaining between them. The germline gives CDR1 SGHRS, CDR2 YFSETQ. The CDR3 extends over 15 amino acids. The CDR3 bases are TGCGCCAGCAGCGTGGGGGCTTGGAGCACAGATACGCAGTATTTT. As protein: CASSVGAWSTDTQYF.

The chain is built from TRBV3-1 (or the pseudogene TRBV3-2) and TRBJ1-6; 10 nucleotides line up with TRBD1. Per the germline V gene, CDR1 is LGHDT and CDR2 is YNNKEL (reference sequence). J was trimmed by 8 bases and V by 4 bases; bases with no gene match: 2. The CDR3 has 14 residues. CDR3 bases: TGTGCCAGCAGCCCTGGACAGGGGGATTCACCCCTCCACTTT. This translates into CASSPGQGDSPLHF.

The V gene is TRBV27, the J gene TRBJ2-7, with 11 bases that match TRBD1. Per the germline V gene, CDR1 is MNHEY and CDR2 is SMNVEV (reference sequence). This CDR3 is 16 amino acids long. With V trimmed by 5 bases and J by 5 bases, 11 bases remained unmatched. The CDR3 DNA is TGTGCCAGCAGTATCGCCCGGACAGGGGGCCCACACGAGCAGTACTTC. It translates to CASSIARTGGPHEQYF.